The rows below give T cell receptor beta chains drawn from one sample of a study of T cells in Graves' hyperthyroidism and ophthalmopathy. TCRdb independently ran MiXCR on the multiplex PCR reads; one entry per CDR3 protein. The top ten hold roughly 13% of the sample, which has hundreds of thousands of distinct CDR3 sequences, about 14% seen once. Sequenced sample: blood. The receptors stem from a man aged 18-30 years with Graves' ophthalmopathy. The CDR3 runs from the conserved cysteine through the conserved F or W. The D gene is left open where the match is weak. Rows may omit the clone size; those that give it use once, few, many or a size class.

>.|many|TRBJ2-2|TRBV20-1
TGCAGTGCGACGGGTCCCAACACCGGGGAGCTGTTTTTT
CSATGPNTGELFF
>TRBD2|.|TRBJ2-1|TRBV20-1
TGCAGTGCTAGAGATCCAGGGACTAGTAACTATGAGCAGTTCTTC
CSARDPGTSNYEQFF
>.|many|TRBJ1-1|TRBV12-3/TRBV12-4
TGTGCCAGCAGCCTAACGGACGGGAACACTGAAGCTTTCTTT
CASSLTDGNTEAFF
>.|few|TRBJ2-3|TRBV7-9
TGTGCCAGCAGCTTAGAACCCCCTCGGGGGGCGGCAGATACGCAGTATTTT
CASSLEPPRGAADTQYF
>TRBD2|many|TRBJ2-5|TRBV4-1
TGCGCCAGCAGCCCGGGACTAGCGGGAGCGGGGGAGACCCAGTACTTC
CASSPGLAGAGETQYF
>.|many|TRBJ2-1|TRBV7-9
TGTGCCAGCAGCTTAGTAGCTATCGAGCAGTTCTTC
CASSLVAIEQFF
>.|.|TRBJ1-4|TRBV6-5
TGTGCCAGCAGTTACCTCGGAGCCGGGTTGGTTGAAAAACTGTTTTTT
CASSYLGAGLVEKLFF
>TRBD2|many|TRBJ2-2|TRBV29-1
TGCAGCGTTGGGTTTAATCGACTAGCGGGGGTCGCGAACACCGGGGAGCTGTTTTTT
CSVGFNRLAGVANTGELFF
>.|many|TRBJ2-3|TRBV11-2
TGTGCCAGCAGCTTCCGGCGGAGCCACACAGATACGCAGTATTTT
CASSFRRSHTDTQYF
>.|.|TRBJ2-7|TRBV5-1
TGCGCCAGCAGCCCTCTTCAGGGTTTGTCCTACGAGCAGTACTTC
CASSPLQGLSYEQYF
>TRBD2|many|TRBJ2-3|TRBV13
TGTGCCAGCAGCTCCGGGACTAGCGGGGCCACAGATACGCAGTATTTT
CASSSGTSGATDTQYF
>.|many|TRBJ2-5|TRBV18
TGTGCCAGCTCAACATACTATCGAGAGACCCAGTACTTC
CASSTYYRETQYF
>.|many|TRBJ1-6|TRBV30
TGTGCCTGGACTATAGGTCCCGATTCACCCCTCCACTTT
CAWTIGPDSPLHF
>.|many|TRBJ2-7|TRBV28
TGTGCCAGCAGGGGGACAGGGACTAGCGAGCAGTACTTC
CASRGTGTSEQYF
>TRBD1|many|TRBJ2-4|TRBV20-1
TGCAGTGCTAGAGAGAACAGGGGGTACATTCAGTACTTC
CSARENRGYIQYF
>TRBD1|few|TRBJ1-1|TRBV27
TGTGCCAGCAGTTTATACAGGGGGAAAACTGAAGCTTTCTTT
CASSLYRGKTEAFF
>.|many|TRBJ2-7|TRBV19
TGTGCCAGTAGCGTACTCGGATCCTACGAGCAGTACTTC
CASSVLGSYEQYF
>.|many|TRBJ1-3|TRBV11-3
TGTGCCAGCAGCTTACCTCCGGGACGGCGAAACACCATATATTTT
CASSLPPGRRNTIYF
>.|.|TRBJ1-6|TRBV18
TGTGCCAGCTCACCATCCGGGTCGCCTAATTCACCCCTCCACTTT
CASSPSGSPNSPLHF
>.|few|TRBJ2-5|TRBV27
TGTGCCAGCAGTTCCCTGGGCCAAGAGACCCAGTACTTC
CASSSLGQETQYF